This T cell receptor beta chain was sequenced for a study of blood T cell repertoires in COVID-19. At the level of the study: Acute-phase and convalescent COVID-19 samples originated in the United States, Italy and Spain. In each case, the material was cDNA or gDNA derived from T cells, B-cell-depleted T cells, or PBMCs.

Per the study methods: The authors estimated nucleated cell counts from reference gene primer amplification. Libraries were prepared by immunoSEQ multiplex PCR; TCRdb keeps only in-frame clonotypes and omits some of them. From that table come the V and J calls and clone size; the DNA was used to work out D and trimming. The table lists roughly 300,000 clones, 80% to 90% of them singletons, with about 1.2% in the top ten. The sequencing input was peripheral blood. The receptor's source is a woman aged 45 to 65 with acute or convalescent COVID-19.

CDR3 coding DNA: TGCGCCAGCACCGCCGGGACAGGGTTTAGCTCTGGAAACACCATATATTTT. It specifies CASTAGTGFSSGNTIYF. V gene TRBV5-1 combines with J gene TRBJ1-3; 9 nucleotides agree with TRBD1. CDR1 SGHRS and CDR2 YFSETQ come from the germline V gene. The J segment lost 0 bases and the V segment lost 6 bases, leaving 10 bases of the junction unmatched. There are 17 residues in the CDR3. The entire variable domain, with the rest obtained from reference TRBV5-1 and TRBJ1-3, is as follows: KAGVTQTPRYLIKTRGQQVTLSCSPISGHRSVSWYQQTPGQGLQFLFEYFSETQRNKGNFPGRFSGRQFSNSRSEMNVSTLELGDSALYLCASTAGTGFSSGNTIYFGEGSWLTVV.